A selection of T cell receptor beta chains follows, all from one sample in a study of radiotherapy plus CTLA-4 blockade in lung cancer. The data were produced by immunoSEQ multiplex PCR, yet TCRdb's version contains in-frame clones alone and is incomplete. The repertoire consists of fewer than 55,000 clones, with roughly four fifths occurring once and the leading ten covering approximately 2.4%. Here the sequenced sample was peripheral blood, taken from a patient treated with radiotherapy plus ipilimumab. The receptors here all came from a human donor with non-small cell lung cancer whose response to radiotherapy plus ipilimumab could not be evaluated. Both conserved end residues are part of each CDR3. A D gene is named only where the DNA matches it firmly. Only part of the rows carry a size: once, few, many, or a class if the clone is expanded.

D	V	J	size	CDR3	DNA
TRBD2	TRBV28	TRBJ2-7	-	CASKRGSGGSYEQYF	TGTGCCAGCAAACGGGGTTCGGGGGGCTCCTACGAGCAGTACTTC
TRBD2	TRBV7-9	TRBJ2-5	-	CASSRLILLAGGQETQYF	TGTGCCAGCAGCCGCTTAATTCTACTAGCGGGAGGACAAGAGACCCAGTACTTC
-	TRBV4-2	TRBJ1-1	-	CASSQDLASGTEAFF	TGTGCCAGCAGCCAAGATCTAGCGAGTGGAACTGAAGCTTTCTTT
-	TRBV28	TRBJ1-1	-	CASSLIREEAFF	TGTGCCAGCAGTTTAATCCGGGAGGAGGCTTTCTTT
TRBD1	TRBV5-1	TRBJ1-6	-	CASSSVPGQGNSPLHF	TGCGCCAGCAGCTCAGTCCCGGGACAGGGTAATTCACCCCTCCACTTT
-	TRBV5-1	TRBJ2-1	-	CASSLDGQYNEQFF	TGCGCCAGCAGCTTGGACGGACAGTACAATGAGCAGTTCTTC
TRBD2	TRBV28	TRBJ2-7	-	CASSVHSGRGSYEQYF	TGTGCCAGCAGTGTCCATAGCGGGAGGGGCTCCTACGAGCAGTACTTC
-	TRBV19	TRBJ1-5	-	CASSIIMASSNQPQHF	TGTGCCAGTAGTATAATTATGGCAAGTAGCAATCAGCCCCAGCATTTT
-	TRBV28	TRBJ1-2	-	CASSTPNSYGYTF	TGTGCCAGCAGTACCCCCAACAGCTATGGCTACACCTTC
-	TRBV6-5	TRBJ2-2	-	CASSYGLRDTGELFF	TGTGCCAGCAGTTACGGGTTGAGGGACACCGGGGAGCTGTTTTTT
TRBD1	TRBV11-3	TRBJ2-2	-	CASSLGTGVAGELFF	TGTGCCAGCAGCCTCGGGACAGGGGTTGCCGGGGAGCTGTTTTTT
-	TRBV7-7	TRBJ2-5	-	CASSQDSQETQYF	TGTGCCAGCAGCCAGGACAGTCAAGAGACCCAGTACTTC
TRBD1	TRBV5-1	TRBJ2-7	-	CASSNPDREFSYEQYF	TGCGCCAGCAGCAACCCGGACAGGGAGTTTTCCTACGAGCAGTACTTC
TRBD1	TRBV7-2	TRBJ1-1	-	CASSSYRGEAFF	TGTGCCAGCAGCTCATACAGGGGTGAAGCTTTCTTT
-	TRBV11-2	TRBJ1-4	-	CASSLSSGTTNEKLFF	TGTGCCAGCAGCCTATCTTCGGGGACAACTAATGAAAAACTGTTTTTT
TRBD1	TRBV4-3	TRBJ2-5	-	CASSQEGQEQETQYF	TGCGCCAGCAGCCAAGAAGGACAGGAGCAAGAGACCCAGTACTTC
-	TRBV27	TRBJ2-7	-	CASSLFPSSYEQYF	TGTGCCAGCAGTTTATTCCCCAGTTCGTACGAGCAGTACTTC
-	TRBV7-2	TRBJ2-7	-	CASSSSLDSQSSYEQYF	TGTGCCAGCAGCTCCTCCCTCGACAGTCAGAGCTCCTACGAGCAGTACTTC
-	TRBV5-1	TRBJ2-7	-	CASSLASSESSYEQYF	TGCGCCAGCAGCTTGGCTTCTAGCGAGAGCTCCTACGAGCAGTACTTC
-	TRBV2	TRBJ2-2	-	CASSETGVIGELFF	TGTGCCAGCAGCGAAACGGGAGTGATCGGGGAGCTGTTTTTT
TRBD1	TRBV10-3	TRBJ1-5	-	CATKTGDQPQHF	TGTGCCACCAAAACAGGGGATCAGCCCCAGCATTTT
-	TRBV9	TRBJ2-5	-	CASSKGGEETQYF	TGTGCCAGCAGCAAAGGAGGGGAGGAGACCCAGTACTTC
-	TRBV19	TRBJ2-3	-	CASSTFQGTDTQYF	TGTGCCAGTAGTACCTTTCAGGGGACAGATACGCAGTATTTT
-	TRBV25-1	TRBJ2-1	-	CASSESQSSSYNEQFF	TGTGCCAGCAGTGAGAGCCAATCGAGCTCCTACAATGAGCAGTTCTTC
-	TRBV19	TRBJ1-1	-	CASSIRQVGAFF	TGTGCCAGTAGTATTCGACAGGTAGGAGCTTTCTTT
-	TRBV28	TRBJ1-2	-	CASSLEAGPGYTF	TGTGCCAGCAGTTTAGAGGCAGGGCCCGGCTACACCTTC
-	TRBV4-3	TRBJ2-7	-	CASSQMRKVEQYF	TGCGCCAGCAGCCAAATGAGGAAGGTCGAGCAGTACTTC
-	TRBV21-1	TRBJ1-5	-	CASSKERSGNQPQHF	TGTGCCAGCAGCAAAGAAAGGTCGGGGAATCAGCCCCAGCATTTT
-	TRBV29-1	TRBJ1-1	-	CSVDGLGGMNTEAFF	TGCAGCGTTGACGGTCTGGGGGGTATGAACACTGAAGCTTTCTTT
TRBD2	TRBV6-1	TRBJ2-3	-	CASSEAKGGLAGGPLDTQYF	TGTGCCAGCAGTGAAGCAAAGGGAGGGCTAGCGGGAGGCCCCTTAGACACGCAGTATTTT
-	TRBV5-8	TRBJ1-1	-	CASSHRIRGGTEAFF	TGTGCCAGCAGCCACCGGATCCGAGGGGGCACTGAAGCTTTCTTT
-	TRBV19	TRBJ2-1	-	CASSTGATRQFF	TGTGCCAGTAGTACCGGTGCGACAAGGCAGTTCTTC
-	TRBV19	TRBJ2-3	-	CASSIGRTDTQYF	TGTGCCAGTAGTATAGGGAGAACAGATACGCAGTATTTT
TRBD2	TRBV9	TRBJ2-7	few	CASSALAGAPEQYF	TGTGCCAGCAGCGCACTAGCGGGAGCCCCCGAGCAGTACTTC
TRBD1	TRBV7-2	TRBJ2-5	-	CASSLGGTGEETQYF	TGTGCCAGCAGCTTAGGGGGGACAGGGGAAGAGACCCAGTACTTC
-	TRBV9	TRBJ2-2	-	CASSVVKGHGGELFF	TGTGCCAGCAGCGTAGTCAAGGGGCACGGCGGGGAGCTGTTTTTT
-	TRBV4-3	TRBJ2-7	-	CASSQTGGGKGSYEQYF	TGCGCCAGCAGCCAGACTGGGGGGGGCAAAGGCTCCTACGAGCAGTACTTC
-	TRBV6-5	TRBJ1-2	-	CASTDSTGVYGYTF	TGTGCCAGCACGGATAGTACCGGGGTTTACGGCTACACCTTC
TRBD1	TRBV6-5	TRBJ1-2	few	CAARQGFYGYTF	TGTGCTGCGAGACAGGGGTTCTATGGCTACACCTTC
TRBD2	TRBV29-1	TRBJ2-1	-	CSVARTSGKIGGSYNEQFF	TGCAGCGTTGCCCGTACTAGCGGGAAAATCGGGGGCTCCTACAATGAGCAGTTCTTC
-	TRBV29-1	TRBJ1-1	-	CSALSSRGNTEAFF	TGCAGCGCGCTTTCCTCCAGGGGGAACACTGAAGCTTTCTTT
TRBD2	TRBV4-3	TRBJ2-3	once	CASSQRMGSGRAQDTQYF	TGCGCCAGCAGCCAACGTATGGGGAGCGGGAGGGCCCAAGATACGCAGTATTTT